This TCR beta chain is drawn from a study of CD8 T cells in Susac syndrome. TEMRA cells underwent FACS enrichment and CD8+ and CD4+ T cells underwent negative isolation. This clonotype is a singleton in its sample. Reverse transcription used roughly 0.45 to 1 ug RNA and random hexamers. The method of amplification for TCR beta CDR3 was immunoSEQ multiplex PCR, covering 54 Vbeta and 13 Jbeta. TCRdb used MiXCR to reprocess the immunoSEQ multiplex PCR reads, holding one entry per CDR3 protein. The sample yields around 50,000 distinct CDR3 sequences, approximately 92% seen once. The sequencing sample was made of CD8+ T cells from PBMCs. The clonotype was recovered from a human donor in good health.

The CDR3 nucleotides read TGTGCCAGCAGCAACCCTTGCGACAGGGGGCCCGACGAGCAGTACTTC. Its translation is CASSNPCDRGPDEQYF. The gene calls are TRBV21-1 and TRBJ2-7; the tabulated D call, TRBD1, remains unverified against the DNA. TRBV21-1 is a documented pseudogene. CDR3 size: 16 residues.